This T cell receptor (beta chain) was recorded in a study of T-cell reconstitution after alpha-beta-depleted transplantation in children. Study-wide points: Roughly two months post-transplant, alpha-beta T cells reportedly originated from several hundred graft clones that had expanded. The study traced high day-60 TCRbeta diversity in some patients to surviving recipient T cells and thymic progenitors. Newly produced T cells mostly provided counts and TCRbeta diversity after one year, as hyperexpanded clones declined.

CDR3 length: 13 amino acids. The V end was cut by 3 bases, the J end by 4 bases, with 9 bases between. Unique molecular identifiers were used to barcode this TCRbeta library. MiXCR, applied by TCRdb to the PCR reads, yields one record per CDR3 protein. The repertoire includes approximately 70,000 distinct CDR3 sequences, roughly 4.4% of them detected once, and 18% sits in the top ten. This clonotype was seen at least ten times. The antigen is not known. The receptor comes from a boy under three years old who had a stem cell transplant for acute myeloid leukemia, so the T cells may come from the graft donor. Sequencing used PBMCs, mostly from graft donor cells, obtained 180 days after TCRalphabeta/CD19-depleted stem cell transplant. The J gene is TRBJ1-1, the V gene TRBV12-3 or TRBV12-4; D unclear. The CDR3 bases are TGTGCCAGCAGTTTCGGGAAGGGCACTGAAGCTTTCTTT. Its translation: CASSFGKGTEAFF.